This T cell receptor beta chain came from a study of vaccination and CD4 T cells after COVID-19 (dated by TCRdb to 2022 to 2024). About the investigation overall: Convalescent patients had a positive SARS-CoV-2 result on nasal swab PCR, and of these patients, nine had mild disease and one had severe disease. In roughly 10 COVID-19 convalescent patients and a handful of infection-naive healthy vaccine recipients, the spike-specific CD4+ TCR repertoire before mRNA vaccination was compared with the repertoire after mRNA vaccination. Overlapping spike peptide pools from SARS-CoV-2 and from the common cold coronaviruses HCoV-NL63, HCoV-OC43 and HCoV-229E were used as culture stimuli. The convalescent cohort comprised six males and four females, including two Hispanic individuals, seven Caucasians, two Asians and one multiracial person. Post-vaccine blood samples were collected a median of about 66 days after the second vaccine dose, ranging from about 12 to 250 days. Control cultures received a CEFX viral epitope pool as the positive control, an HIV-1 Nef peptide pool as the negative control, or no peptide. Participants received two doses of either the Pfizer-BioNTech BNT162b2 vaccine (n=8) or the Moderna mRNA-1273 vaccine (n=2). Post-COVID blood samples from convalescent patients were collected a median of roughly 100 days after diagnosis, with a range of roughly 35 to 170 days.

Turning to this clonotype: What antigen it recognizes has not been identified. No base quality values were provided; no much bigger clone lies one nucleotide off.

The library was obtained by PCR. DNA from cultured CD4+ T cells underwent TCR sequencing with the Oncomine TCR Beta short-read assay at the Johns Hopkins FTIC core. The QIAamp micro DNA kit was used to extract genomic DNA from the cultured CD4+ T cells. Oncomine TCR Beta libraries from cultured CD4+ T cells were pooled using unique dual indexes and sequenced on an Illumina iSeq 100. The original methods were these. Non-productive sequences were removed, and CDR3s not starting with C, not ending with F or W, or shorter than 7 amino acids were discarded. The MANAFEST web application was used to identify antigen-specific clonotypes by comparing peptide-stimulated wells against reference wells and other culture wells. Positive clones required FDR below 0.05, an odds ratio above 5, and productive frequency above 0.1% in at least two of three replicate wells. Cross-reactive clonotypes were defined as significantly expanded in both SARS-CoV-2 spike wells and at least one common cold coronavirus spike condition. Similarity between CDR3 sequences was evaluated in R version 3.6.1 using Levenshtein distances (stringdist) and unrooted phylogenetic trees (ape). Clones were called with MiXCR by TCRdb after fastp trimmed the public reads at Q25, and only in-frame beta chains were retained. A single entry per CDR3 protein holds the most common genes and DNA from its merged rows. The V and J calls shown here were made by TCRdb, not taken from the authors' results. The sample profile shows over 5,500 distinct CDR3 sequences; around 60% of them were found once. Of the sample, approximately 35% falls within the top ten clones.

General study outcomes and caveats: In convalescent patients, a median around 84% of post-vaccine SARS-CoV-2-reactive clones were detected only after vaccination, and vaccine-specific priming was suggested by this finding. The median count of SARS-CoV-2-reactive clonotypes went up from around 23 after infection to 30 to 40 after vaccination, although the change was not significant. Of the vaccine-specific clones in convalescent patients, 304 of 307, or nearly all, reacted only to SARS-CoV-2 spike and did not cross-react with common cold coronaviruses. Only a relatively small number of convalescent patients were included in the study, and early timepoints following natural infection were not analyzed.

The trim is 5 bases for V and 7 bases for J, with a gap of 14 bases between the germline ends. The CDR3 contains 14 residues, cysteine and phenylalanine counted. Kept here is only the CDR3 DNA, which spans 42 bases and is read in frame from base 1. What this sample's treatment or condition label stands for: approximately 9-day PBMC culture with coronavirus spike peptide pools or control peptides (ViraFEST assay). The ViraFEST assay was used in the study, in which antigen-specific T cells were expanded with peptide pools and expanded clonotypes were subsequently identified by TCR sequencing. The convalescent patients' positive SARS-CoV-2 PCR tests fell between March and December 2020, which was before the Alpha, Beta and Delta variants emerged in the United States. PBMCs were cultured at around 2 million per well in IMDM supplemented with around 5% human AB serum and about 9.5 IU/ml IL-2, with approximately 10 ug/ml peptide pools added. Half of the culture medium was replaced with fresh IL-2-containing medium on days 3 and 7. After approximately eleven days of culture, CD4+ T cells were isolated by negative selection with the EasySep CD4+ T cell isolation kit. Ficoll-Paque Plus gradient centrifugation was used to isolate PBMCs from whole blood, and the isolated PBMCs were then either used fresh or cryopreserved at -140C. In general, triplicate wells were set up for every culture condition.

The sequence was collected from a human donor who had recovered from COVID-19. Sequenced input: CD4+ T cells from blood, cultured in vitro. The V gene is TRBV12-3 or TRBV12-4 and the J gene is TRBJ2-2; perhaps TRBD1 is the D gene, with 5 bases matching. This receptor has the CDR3 CASSLFQGDGELFF. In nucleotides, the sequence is TGTGCCAGCAGTCTATTCCAGGGTGACGGGGAGCTGTTTTTT.